This T cell receptor beta chain emerged from a study of CD8+ T cells in alopecia areata. The CDR3 has 14 amino acids. V lost 5 bases and J 4 bases, leaving 12 bases between the germline ends. Germline V gene sequence: CDR1 MNHEY, CDR2 SMNVEV (reference sequence). Extraction of RNA preceded its reverse transcription into cDNA, which served as the sequencing template. Assay: immunoSEQ multiplex PCR; the TCRdb copy retains only in-frame clones and omits some. The sample lists about 150,000 clones; 62% were seen once. This clonotype originated in a human donor in good health. What was sequenced was CD8+ T cells sorted from blood. The chain couples TRBV27 to TRBJ2-1; D gene unclear. CDR3 amino acids: CASSPPGPYNEQFF. CDR3 in DNA: TGTGCCAGCAGTCCCCCCGGGCCGTACAATGAGCAGTTCTTC.